This record looks at one T cell receptor (beta chain) sequence and its context. This specimen includes other DNA sequences encoding the same CDR3. The germline CDR1 and CDR2 sequences are MNHEY and SMNVEV (reference sequence). The V end lost 0 bases, the J end lost 2 bases, and 2 bases lay between the germline ends. This CDR3 region has 13 residues. The data belong to a study of shared clonotypes between healthy human individuals. For the study at large: Those who served as donors were two women and a few men between the ages of 18 and 49.

The naive CD8 fraction comprised CD45RO-negative cells positively selected for CCR7 and excluded terminally differentiated effector memory CD45RA+ cells. The method was immunoSEQ multiplex PCR; TCRdb's version includes in-frame clones alone and lacks a portion of them. The repertoire holds hundreds of thousands of clones, about 95% seen once, with around 0.11% in the top ten. Sequencing used naive CD8+ T cells sorted from blood. The clonotype was recovered from a woman aged 30 to 39 in good health. The gene calls are TRBV27 and TRBJ2-1; D gene unclear. The CDR3: CASSLSPYNEQFF. CDR3 sequence (DNA): TGTGCCAGCAGTTTATCTCCCTACAATGAGCAGTTCTTC.